Described below is a single T cell receptor beta chain sequence and its context. Source study methods: Using reference gene primer amplification, nucleated cell counts were estimated. TCRdb's table, derived via immunoSEQ multiplex PCR, lists solely in-frame clones and lacks some. V and J calls and clone size are copied from that table; D and trimming were computed from the DNA. The table has 60,000 to 65,000 clones, approximately 88% seen once. V was clipped by 5 bases and J by 4 bases; unmatched bases: 6. Germline CDR1 and CDR2: MNHEY and SVGEGT. This CDR3 spans 16 amino acids. The data are from a study of blood T cell repertoires in COVID-19. In the study overall: The United States, Italy and Spain supplied acute and convalescent COVID-19 samples. T cells, B-cell-depleted T cells, or PBMCs provided the cDNA or gDNA that served as material.

This TCR was sampled from a man in his fifties or sixties with active COVID-19. Sequencing was performed on peripheral blood. J is TRBJ2-7 and V is TRBV6-2 or TRBV6-3, with 15 positions matching TRBD2. The chain's CDR3 is CASSAPGLAGGYEQYF. The CDR3 region has the DNA TGTGCCAGCAGTGCCCCGGGACTAGCGGGGGGTTACGAGCAGTACTTC.